Below, 18 T cell receptor beta chains from the same sample are listed, as sequenced in a study of blood T cell repertoires in COVID-19. TCRdb keeps only in-frame clones here, not all; method: immunoSEQ multiplex PCR. The table shows tens of thousands of clones, with 85% to 90% occurring only once. Material: peripheral blood. The receptors originated from a woman of 80 years or more with active or convalescent COVID-19.

This clone turned up a few times. V is TRBV5-1 and J is TRBJ1-6; TRBD1 matches 8 bases. Per germline, CDR1 SGHRS and CDR2 YFSETQ. The CDR3 sequence is 13 residues long. Germline trimming cut 0 bases from V and 12 bases from J; bases unmatched to any gene: 2. Here the CDR3 DNA reads TGCGCCAGCAGCTTGGGACAGGGGCAACCCCTCCACTTT. Residues: CASSLGQGQPLHF.

The genes are TRBV7-9 and TRBJ1-5; D perhaps matches TRBD1 (5 bases). The CDR3 runs 15 residues. The V gene lost 1 base and the J gene lost 2 bases, with 9 bases spanning the gap. The germline CDR1 and CDR2 sequences are SEHNR and FQNEAQ (reference sequence). The CDR3 here is CASSLGGARNQPQHF. The CDR3, as DNA: TGTGCCAGCAGCTTAGGCGGGGCACGCAATCAGCCCCAGCATTTT.

At least ten counts were recorded for this clone. The junction shows a germline mismatch at one end, possibly a read error. The genes are TRBV6-2 or TRBV6-3 and TRBJ1-2, with D hard to call. This CDR3 is built from 14 residues. CDR1 MNHEY and CDR2 SVGEGT come from the germline V gene. This chain's CDR3 is CASSYSRQTEVRAF. CDR3 nucleotides: TGTGCCAGCAGTTACTCTCGGCAGACTGAGGTCCGCGCTTTC.

The chain has TRBV11-2 and TRBJ2-1; 12 positions agree with TRBD2. Germline V gives CDR1 SGHAT, CDR2 FQNNGV. V shed 5 bases, J shed 0 bases, and the junction held 5 bases outside the gene matches. The CDR3 consists of 17 residues. CDR3 in DNA: TGTGCCAGCAGCCCACCGGGACTAGCGGGCTCCTACAATGAGCAGTTCTTC. Its protein product is CASSPPGLAGSYNEQFF. Based on the CDR3 plus reference TRBV11-2 and TRBJ2-1, the full variable domain is EAGVAQSPRYKIIEKRQSVAFWCNPISGHATLYWYQQILGQGPKLLIQFQNNGVVDDSQLPKDRFSAERLKGVDSTLKIQPAKLEDSAVYLCASSPPGLAGSYNEQFFGPGTRLTVL.

In this sample, this clone turned up a few times. The chain carries TRBV29-1 and TRBJ1-4; TRBD1 is a possible D gene (5 bases). V was clipped by 4 bases and J by 5 bases, with 11 bases between them. CDR3 length: 13 residues. Germline V gene data show CDR1 as SQVTM and CDR2 as ANQGSEA. The CDR3 sequence is CSVARGGNEKLFF. The DNA of the CDR3 is TGCAGCGTTGCAAGGGGTGGGAATGAAAAACTGTTTTTT. The full variable domain, its missing parts supplied by reference TRBV29-1 and TRBJ1-4, is SAVISQKPSRDICQRGTSLTIQCQVDSQVTMMFWYRQQPGQSLTLIATANQGSEATYESGFVIDKFPISRPNLTFSTLTVSNMSPEDSSIYLCSVARGGNEKLFFGSGTQLSVL.

The CDR3 bases are TGTGCCAGCAGCTTAGGGCGGGGGGGACACAATGAGCAGTTCTTC. Protein: CASSLGRGGHNEQFF. This sequence joins TRBV11-2 and TRBJ2-1, with TRBD2 identical over 9 bases. Trimming removed 1 base from V and 5 bases from J; junction bases left unmatched: 3. Germline loops: CDR1 SGHAT, CDR2 FQNNGV. This CDR3 has 15 amino acids.

The sample holds a few counts of this clone. The rearrangement uses TRBV2 and TRBJ1-1, with no clear D. Germline CDR1 and CDR2: SNHLY and FYNNEI. This CDR3 has 14 residues. Between the trimmed V and J ends, which lost 4 bases and 3 bases, there was a span of 12 bases. The CDR3 sequence: CASSGGHGDTEAFF. CDR3 DNA: TGTGCCAGCAGTGGCGGGCACGGGGACACTGAAGCTTTCTTT. The whole variable domain, filled in from reference TRBV2 and TRBJ1-1, reads EPEVTQTPSHQVTQMGQEVILRCVPISNHLYFYWYRQILGQKVEFLVSFYNNEISEKSEIFDDQFSVERPDGSNFTLKIRSTKLEDSAMYFCASSGGHGDTEAFFGQGTRLTVV.

This sequence joins TRBV5-1 and TRBJ2-2; no firm D call. V was shortened by 0 bases and J by 0 bases, with 3 bases between the two germline ends. CDR3 length equals 14 residues. Germline CDR1 is SGHRS and CDR2 is YFSETQ. The chain's CDR3 is CASSLAPNTGELFF. In nucleotides, the CDR3 is TGCGCCAGCAGCTTGGCTCCGAACACCGGGGAGCTGTTTTTT.

The chain recombines TRBV4-3 with TRBJ1-5, with D possibly matching TRBD1 (5 bases). V dropped 3 bases and J dropped 6 bases, with 15 bases sitting between them. The CDR3 has 15 amino acids. Germline V gene data show CDR1 as LGHNA and CDR2 as YSLEER. Here the CDR3 reads CASSQGMQGGQPQHF. The CDR3, as DNA: TGCGCCAGCAGCCAGGGGATGCAGGGTGGTCAGCCCCAGCATTTT.

This sequence joins TRBV10-2 and TRBJ2-7, with 7 bases matching TRBD2. CDR3 length: 15 amino acids. Looked up from germline, CDR1 is WSHSY and CDR2 is SAAADI. J gave up 4 bases and V 4 bases, and 10 bases lay outside the gene matches. The CDR3 DNA reads as TGCGCCAGCAGTGTTGACGACGGGGGGATGTACGAGCAGTACTTC. Its translation: CASSVDDGGMYEQYF.

V and J are TRBV10-3 and TRBJ1-5, with TRBD1 as a possible D gene (5 bases). From germline, CDR1 is ENHRY and CDR2 SYGVKD. The V end was cut by 5 bases, the J end by 2 bases, with 10 bases between. This CDR3 has 14 amino acids. The chain's CDR3 is CAISLKGGNQPQHF. The CDR3 DNA reads as TGTGCCATCAGTTTAAAAGGGGGCAATCAGCCCCAGCATTTT.

The chain carries TRBV12-5 and TRBJ2-7, with 10 bases that match TRBD1. V lost 1 base, J lost 7 bases, and 10 bases stayed unmatched. The germline CDR1 and CDR2 sequences are LGHNT and FRNRAP. CDR3 length equals 16 residues. The CDR3 loop reads CASGLAVGTGVYEQYF. The CDR3 DNA is TGTGCTAGTGGTTTGGCGGTGGGGACAGGGGTATATGAGCAGTACTTC.

The chain employs TRBV5-1 and TRBJ2-6; 12 positions agree with TRBD2. Trimming at V came to 4 bases and at J to 2 bases, leaving 4 bases not matched to a gene. The germline CDR1 and CDR2 sequences are SGHRS and YFSETQ. CDR3 length: 17 residues. As DNA, the CDR3 is TGCGCCAGCAGCCCTCTAGCGGGAGGGGCTGGGGCCAACGTCCTGACTTTC. Translating gives CASSPLAGGAGANVLTF.

The chain is built from TRBV11-2 and TRBJ2-7, with unresolved D. The CDR3 consists of 15 residues. The germline V gene has CDR1 SGHAT and CDR2 FQNNGV. Trimming took 1 base from V and 2 from J, leaving 12 bases between them. The CDR3 spells CASSLVAVVTYEQYF. Written as DNA, the CDR3 is TGTGCCAGCAGCTTAGTGGCAGTCGTAACCTACGAGCAGTACTTC.

This clone came up a few times. V usage is TRBV19 and J usage is TRBJ1-5; the match to TRBD1 covers 8 bases. The germline V gene has CDR1 LNHDA and CDR2 SQIVND (reference sequence). The CDR3 is 14 residues long. The junction had 6 bases not matched to a gene; V was cut back by 4 bases and J by 7 bases. DNA for the CDR3: TGTGCCAGTAGTACAACAGGGGGAGGGCAGCCCCAGCATTTT. Translation gives CASSTTGGGQPQHF. Looking up the rest from reference TRBV19 and TRBJ1-5 gives the full variable domain: DGGITQSPKYLFRKEGQNVTLSCEQNLNHDAMYWYRQDPGQGLRLIYYSQIVNDFQKGDIAEGYSVSREKKESFPLTVTSAQKNPTAFYLCASSTTGGGQPQHFGDGTRLSIL.

The V and J genes are TRBV11-3 and TRBJ1-4; 9 nucleotides align to TRBD1. V lost 7 bases to trimming and J lost 2 bases; unmatched junction nucleotides: 14. CDR3 length: 18 residues. CDR1 and CDR2 (germline): SGHNT, YENEEA. The CDR3 region is CASTLPGDRVGTNEKLFF. The CDR3 DNA reads TGTGCCAGCACCCTTCCGGGGGACAGGGTCGGCACTAATGAAAAACTGTTTTTT.

The rearrangement links TRBV5-3 to TRBJ1-6; D uncertain. TRBV5-3 is reported as an ORF; its role is uncertain. The CDR3 totals 15 residues. The ends were cut back, 5 bases at V and 9 bases at J, with 18 bases in the middle. In DNA, the CDR3 is TGTGCCAGAAGTTCTCTGGGGAGGATGATTTCACCCCTCCACTTT. Translation: CARSSLGRMISPLHF.

This clone was observed a single time. The V gene is TRBV11-3, the J gene TRBJ2-3; tentative D call: TRBD2 (5 bases). The germline V gene has CDR1 SGHNT and CDR2 YENEEA. V lost 1 base to trimming and J lost 5 bases, with 10 bases between them. The CDR3 runs to 14 residues. This chain's CDR3 is CASSLGGGGDTQYF. As DNA, the CDR3 is TGTGCCAGCAGCTTAGGCGGAGGCGGAGATACGCAGTATTTT.